The entry below gives a single T cell receptor beta chain sequence along with its context. Donors in Cohort 3 who had recovered were those with two negative PCRs, healthcare professional clearance, or resolution of their symptoms. V lost 0 bases, J lost 6 bases, and 9 bases lay in between. Germline values: CDR1 MNHEY, CDR2 SVGEGT. This CDR3 has 13 residues. Profiled with immunoSEQ multiplex PCR; TCRdb holds only in-frame clones, not every one. Here the sample spans about 270,000 clones, about 87% being singletons. This sample was taken from a study of blood T cell repertoires in COVID-19. The V gene is TRBV6-2 or TRBV6-3, the J gene TRBJ2-7; D is unclear. Sequences were obtained from PBMCs or T cells enriched from blood (not recorded which). The source of this sequence is a woman between 50 and 59 years old who had recovered from COVID-19. CDR3 sequence reads: CASSYSIAAEQYF. CDR3 coding DNA: TGTGCCAGCAGTTACTCGATAGCTGCCGAGCAGTACTTC.